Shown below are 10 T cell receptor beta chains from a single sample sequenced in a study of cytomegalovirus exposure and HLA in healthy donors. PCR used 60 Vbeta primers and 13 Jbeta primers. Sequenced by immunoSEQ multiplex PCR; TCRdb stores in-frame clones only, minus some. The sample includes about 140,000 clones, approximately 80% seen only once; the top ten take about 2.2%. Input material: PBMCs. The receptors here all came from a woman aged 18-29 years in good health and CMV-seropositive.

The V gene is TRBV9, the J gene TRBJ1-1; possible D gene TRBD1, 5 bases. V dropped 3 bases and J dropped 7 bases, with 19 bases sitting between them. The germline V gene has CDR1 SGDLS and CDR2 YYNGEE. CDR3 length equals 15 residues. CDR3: CASSALGGLGDEAFF. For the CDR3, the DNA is TGTGCCAGCAGCGCATTGGGGGGTCTGGGGGATGAAGCTTTCTTT.

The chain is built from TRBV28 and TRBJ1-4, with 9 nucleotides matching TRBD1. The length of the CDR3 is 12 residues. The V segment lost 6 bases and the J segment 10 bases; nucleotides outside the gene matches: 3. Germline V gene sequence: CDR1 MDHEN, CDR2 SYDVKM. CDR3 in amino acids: CASSRGQGKLFF. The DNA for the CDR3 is TGTGCCAGCAGCCGGGGACAGGGAAAACTGTTTTTT.

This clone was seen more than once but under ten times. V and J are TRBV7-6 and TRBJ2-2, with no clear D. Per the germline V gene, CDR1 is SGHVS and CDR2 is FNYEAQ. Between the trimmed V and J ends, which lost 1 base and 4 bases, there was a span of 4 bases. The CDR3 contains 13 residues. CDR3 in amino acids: CASSLGGTGELFF. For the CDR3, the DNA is TGTGCCAGCAGCTTAGGCGGCACCGGGGAGCTGTTTTTT.

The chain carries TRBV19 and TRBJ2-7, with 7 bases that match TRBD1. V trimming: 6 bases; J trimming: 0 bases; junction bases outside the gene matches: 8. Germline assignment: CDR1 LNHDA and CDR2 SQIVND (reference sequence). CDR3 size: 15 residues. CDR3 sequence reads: CASSQGTANSYEQYF. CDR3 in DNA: TGTGCCAGTAGCCAGGGGACAGCCAACTCCTACGAGCAGTACTTC.

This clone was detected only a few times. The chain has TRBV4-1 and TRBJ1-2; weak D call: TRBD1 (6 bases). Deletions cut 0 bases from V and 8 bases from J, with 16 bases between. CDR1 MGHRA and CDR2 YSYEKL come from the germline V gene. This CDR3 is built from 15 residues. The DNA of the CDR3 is TGCGCCAGCAGCCAAGAGGACAGCTTGGGCGGCGGCTACACCTTC. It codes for CASSQEDSLGGGYTF.

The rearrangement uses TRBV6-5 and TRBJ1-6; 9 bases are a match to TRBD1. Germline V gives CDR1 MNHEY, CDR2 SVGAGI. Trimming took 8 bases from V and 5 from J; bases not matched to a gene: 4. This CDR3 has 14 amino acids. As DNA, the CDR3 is TGTGCCAGCGTCGGGACAGGGAATAATTCACCCCTCCACTTT. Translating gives CASVGTGNNSPLHF.

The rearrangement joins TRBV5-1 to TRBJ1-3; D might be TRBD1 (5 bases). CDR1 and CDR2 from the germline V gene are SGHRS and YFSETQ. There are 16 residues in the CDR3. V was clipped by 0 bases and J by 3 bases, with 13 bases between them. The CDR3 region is CASSLDTSGFGNTIYF. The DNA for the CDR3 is TGCGCCAGCAGCTTGGACACATCAGGGTTTGGAAACACCATATATTTT.

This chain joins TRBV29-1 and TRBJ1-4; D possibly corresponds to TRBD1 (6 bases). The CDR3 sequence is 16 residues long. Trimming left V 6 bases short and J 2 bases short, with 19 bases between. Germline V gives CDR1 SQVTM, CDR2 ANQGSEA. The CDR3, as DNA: TGCAGCGTCCGGCAGGGGTCGGTGGCGACTAATGAAAAACTGTTTTTT. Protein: CSVRQGSVATNEKLFF.

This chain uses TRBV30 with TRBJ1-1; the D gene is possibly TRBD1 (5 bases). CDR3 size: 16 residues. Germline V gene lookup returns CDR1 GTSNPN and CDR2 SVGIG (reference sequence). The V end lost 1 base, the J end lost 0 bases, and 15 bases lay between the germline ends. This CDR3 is CAWSDKGPFMNTEAFF. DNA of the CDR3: TGTGCCTGGAGTGACAAGGGGCCCTTCATGAACACTGAAGCTTTCTTT.

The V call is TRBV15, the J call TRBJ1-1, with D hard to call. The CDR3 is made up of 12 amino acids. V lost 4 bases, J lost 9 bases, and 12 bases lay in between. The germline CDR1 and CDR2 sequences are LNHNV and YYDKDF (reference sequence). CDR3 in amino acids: CATSNQVMQAFF. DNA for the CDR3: TGTGCCACCAGCAATCAGGTGATGCAAGCTTTCTTT.